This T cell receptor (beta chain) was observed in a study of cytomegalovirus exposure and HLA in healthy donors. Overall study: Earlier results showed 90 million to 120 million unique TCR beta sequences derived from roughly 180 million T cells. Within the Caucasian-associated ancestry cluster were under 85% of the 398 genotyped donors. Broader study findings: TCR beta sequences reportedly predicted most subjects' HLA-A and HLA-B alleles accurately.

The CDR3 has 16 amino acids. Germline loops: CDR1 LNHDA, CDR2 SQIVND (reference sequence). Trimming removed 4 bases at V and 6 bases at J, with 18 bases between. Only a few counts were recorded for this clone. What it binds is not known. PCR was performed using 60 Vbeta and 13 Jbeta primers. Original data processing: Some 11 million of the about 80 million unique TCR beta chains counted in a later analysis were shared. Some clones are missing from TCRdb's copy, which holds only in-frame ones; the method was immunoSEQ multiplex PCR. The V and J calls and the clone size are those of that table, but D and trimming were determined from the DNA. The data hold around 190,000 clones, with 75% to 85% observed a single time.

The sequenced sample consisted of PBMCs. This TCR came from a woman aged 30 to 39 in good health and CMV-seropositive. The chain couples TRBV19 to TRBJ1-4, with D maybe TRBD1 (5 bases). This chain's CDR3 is CASSKASRDSDEKLFF. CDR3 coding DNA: TGTGCCAGTAGTAAAGCCTCTCGGGACTCAGATGAAAAACTGTTTTTT.